This T cell receptor (beta chain) was captured by sequencing in a study of graft-versus-host responses after intestinal transplantation. Turning to the study itself: Each recipient received a multivisceral, liver-intestinal, or isolated intestinal graft. Induction with anti-thymocyte globulin, then tacrolimus and steroids for about 3 years, was given to all recipients. Study-wide results and caveats: GvH clones were identified in recipient marrow, with some first appearing in ileum or blood. GvH clone levels peaked in circulation, and this peak was associated with early post-transplant HvG declines.

Comments on this clone: The target antigen is unknown.

Produced via immunoSEQ multiplex PCR; TCRdb's table is partial and in-frame only. The sample contains roughly 110,000 clones, around 94% of which appear only once. V lost 2 bases and J lost 0, with 5 bases in between. Germline V lookup: CDR1 SGHVS, CDR2 FQNEAQ. The CDR3 totals 14 residues. The input for sequencing was unstimulated CD4+ T cells sorted from spleen or lymph node cells, taken before transplant. This clonotype was obtained from a human donor who was the organ donor for an intestinal transplant. The chain recombines TRBV7-8 with TRBJ2-1, with D unclear. CDR3 bases: TGTGCCAGCAGCTTATTCCTCTCCTACAATGAGCAGTTCTTC. The encoded protein is CASSLFLSYNEQFF.